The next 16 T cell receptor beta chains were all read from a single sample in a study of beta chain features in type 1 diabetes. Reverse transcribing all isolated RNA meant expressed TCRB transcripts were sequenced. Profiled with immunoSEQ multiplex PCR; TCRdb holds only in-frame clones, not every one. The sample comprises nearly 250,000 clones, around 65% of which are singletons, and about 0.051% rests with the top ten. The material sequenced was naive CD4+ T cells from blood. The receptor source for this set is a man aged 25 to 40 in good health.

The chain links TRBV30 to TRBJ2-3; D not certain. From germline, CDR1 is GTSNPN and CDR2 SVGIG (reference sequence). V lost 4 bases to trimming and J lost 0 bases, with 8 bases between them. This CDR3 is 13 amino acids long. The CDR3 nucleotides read TGTGCCTGGAAGGGCTCTAGCACAGATACGCAGTATTTT. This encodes CAWKGSSTDTQYF.

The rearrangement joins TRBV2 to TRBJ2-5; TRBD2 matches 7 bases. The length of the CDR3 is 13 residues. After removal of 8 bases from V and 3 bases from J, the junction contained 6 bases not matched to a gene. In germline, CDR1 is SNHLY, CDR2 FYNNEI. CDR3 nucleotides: TGTGCCAGCGAGTTGGGGACTAAAGAGACCCAGTACTTC. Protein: CASELGTKETQYF.

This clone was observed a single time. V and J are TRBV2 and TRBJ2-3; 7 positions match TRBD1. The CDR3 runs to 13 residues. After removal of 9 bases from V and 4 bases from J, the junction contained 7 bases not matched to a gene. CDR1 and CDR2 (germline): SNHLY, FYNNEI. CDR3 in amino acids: CARTGTDPDTQYF. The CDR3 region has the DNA TGTGCCAGGACCGGGACAGATCCAGATACGCAGTATTTT.

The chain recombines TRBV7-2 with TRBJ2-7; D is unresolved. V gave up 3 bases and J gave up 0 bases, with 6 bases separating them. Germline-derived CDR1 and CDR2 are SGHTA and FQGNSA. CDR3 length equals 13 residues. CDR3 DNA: TGTGCCAGCAGCTTGAGCTTCTCCTACGAGCAGTACTTC. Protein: CASSLSFSYEQYF.

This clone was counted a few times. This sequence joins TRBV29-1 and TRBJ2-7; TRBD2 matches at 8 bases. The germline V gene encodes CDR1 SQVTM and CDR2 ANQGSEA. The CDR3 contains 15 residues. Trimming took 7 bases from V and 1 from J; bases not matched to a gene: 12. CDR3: CSAHRGGSSSYEQYF. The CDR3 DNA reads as TGCAGCGCCCACCGGGGGGGCAGTTCGTCCTACGAGCAGTACTTC.

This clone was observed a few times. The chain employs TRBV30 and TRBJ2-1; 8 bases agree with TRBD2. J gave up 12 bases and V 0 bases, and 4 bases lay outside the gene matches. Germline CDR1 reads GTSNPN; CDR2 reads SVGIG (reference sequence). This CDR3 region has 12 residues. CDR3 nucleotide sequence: TGTGCCTGGAGTGTACGAAGCGGGGGGCAGTTCTTC. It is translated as CAWSVRSGGQFF.

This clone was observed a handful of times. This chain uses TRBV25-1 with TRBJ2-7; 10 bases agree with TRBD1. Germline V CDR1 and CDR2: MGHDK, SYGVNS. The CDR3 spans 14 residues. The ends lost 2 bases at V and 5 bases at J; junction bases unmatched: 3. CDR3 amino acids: CASSETGTGDEQYF. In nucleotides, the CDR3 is TGTGCCAGCAGTGAAACCGGGACAGGGGACGAGCAGTACTTC.

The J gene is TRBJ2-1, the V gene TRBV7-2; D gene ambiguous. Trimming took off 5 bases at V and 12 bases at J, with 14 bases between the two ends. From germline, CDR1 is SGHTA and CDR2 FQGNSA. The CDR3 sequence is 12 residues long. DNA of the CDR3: TGTGCCAGCAGCCCGCCGGGCTTCGGGCAGTTCTTC. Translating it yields CASSPPGFGQFF. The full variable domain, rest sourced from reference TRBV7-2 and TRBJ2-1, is GAGVSQSPSNKVTEKGKDVELRCDPISGHTALYWYRQSLGQGLEFLIYFQGNSAPDKSGLPSDRFSAERTGGSVSTLTIQRTQQEDSAVYLCASSPPGFGQFFGPGTRLTVL.

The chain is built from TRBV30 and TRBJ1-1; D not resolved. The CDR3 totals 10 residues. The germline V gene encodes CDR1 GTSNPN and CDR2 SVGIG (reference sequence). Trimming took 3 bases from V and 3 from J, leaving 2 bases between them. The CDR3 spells CAWRDTEAFF. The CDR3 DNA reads TGTGCCTGGAGGGACACTGAAGCTTTCTTT.

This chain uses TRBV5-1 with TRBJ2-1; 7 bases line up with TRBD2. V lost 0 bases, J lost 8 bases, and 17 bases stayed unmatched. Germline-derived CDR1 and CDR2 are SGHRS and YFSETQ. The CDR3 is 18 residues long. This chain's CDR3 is CASSLGDQAGILGYEQFF. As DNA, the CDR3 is TGCGCCAGCAGCTTGGGAGATCAAGCGGGGATCCTTGGCTATGAGCAGTTCTTC.

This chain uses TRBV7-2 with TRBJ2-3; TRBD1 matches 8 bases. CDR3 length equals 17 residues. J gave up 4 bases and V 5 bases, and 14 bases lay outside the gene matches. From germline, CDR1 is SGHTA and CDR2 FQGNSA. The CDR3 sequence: CASSHHPGQGRSDTQYF. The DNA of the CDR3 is TGTGCCAGCAGCCACCATCCCGGACAGGGAAGGTCAGATACGCAGTATTTT.

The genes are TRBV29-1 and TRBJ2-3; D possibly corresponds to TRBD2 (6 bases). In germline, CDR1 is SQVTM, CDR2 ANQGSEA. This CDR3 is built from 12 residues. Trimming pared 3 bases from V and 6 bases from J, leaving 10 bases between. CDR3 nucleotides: TGCAGCGTTGATGTAGGGAGGGATACGCAGTATTTT. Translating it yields CSVDVGRDTQYF.

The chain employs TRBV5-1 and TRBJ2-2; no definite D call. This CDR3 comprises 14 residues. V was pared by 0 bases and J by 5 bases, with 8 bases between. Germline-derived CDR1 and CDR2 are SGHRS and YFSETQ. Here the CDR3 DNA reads TGCGCCAGCAGCTTGGCCGGCCATACCGGGGAGCTGTTTTTT. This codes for CASSLAGHTGELFF.

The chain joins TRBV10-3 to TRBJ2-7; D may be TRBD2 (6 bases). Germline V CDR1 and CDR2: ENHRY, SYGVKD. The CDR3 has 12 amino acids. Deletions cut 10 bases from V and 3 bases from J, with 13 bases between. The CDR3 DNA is TGTGCCAGCGGGGCTGAGGGCTACGAGCAGTACTTC. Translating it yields CASGAEGYEQYF.

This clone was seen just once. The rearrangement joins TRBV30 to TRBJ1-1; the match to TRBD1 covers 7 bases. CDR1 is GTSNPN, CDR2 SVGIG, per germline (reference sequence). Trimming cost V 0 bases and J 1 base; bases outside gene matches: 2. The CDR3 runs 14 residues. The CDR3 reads CAWSVDRANTEAFF. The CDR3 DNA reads TGTGCCTGGAGTGTAGACAGGGCGAACACTGAAGCTTTCTTT. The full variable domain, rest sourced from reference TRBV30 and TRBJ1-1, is SQTIHQWPATLVQPVGSPLSLECTVEGTSNPNLYWYRQAAGRGLQLLFYSVGIGQISSEVPQNLSASRPQDRQFILSSKKLLLSDSGFYLCAWSVDRANTEAFFGQGTRLTVV.

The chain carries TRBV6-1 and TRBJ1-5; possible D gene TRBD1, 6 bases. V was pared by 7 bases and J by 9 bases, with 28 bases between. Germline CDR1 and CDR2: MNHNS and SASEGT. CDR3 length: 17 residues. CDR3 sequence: CASIEAGGRILMRPQHF. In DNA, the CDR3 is TGTGCCAGCATCGAAGCGGGGGGGCGGATCCTTATGAGGCCCCAGCATTTT.